Below are 28 T cell receptor beta chains sequenced from a single sample in a study of chemoradiotherapy in HPV16-positive cancers. Clones were sequenced by immunoSEQ multiplex PCR, and TCRdb holds only the in-frame ones, with some missing. The sample lists about 53,000 clones; 90% were seen once. Specimen: blood, collected from a patient who underwent chemoradiotherapy. The source is a human donor with HPV-associated anogenital cancer.

The chain couples TRBV19 to TRBJ1-2, with TRBD1 as a possible D gene (5 bases). The CDR3 runs to 14 residues. CDR1 and CDR2 (germline): LNHDA, SQIVND (reference sequence). V dropped 3 bases and J dropped 5 bases, with 13 bases sitting between them. CDR3 residues: CASSIQGPPYGYTF. CDR3 in DNA: TGTGCCAGTAGTATTCAGGGCCCACCGTATGGCTACACCTTC.

The chain links TRBV27 to TRBJ2-7, with D unclear. V lost 5 bases to trimming and J lost 3 bases, with 17 bases between them. Germline V gives CDR1 MNHEY, CDR2 SMNVEV (reference sequence). This CDR3 comprises 15 residues. The CDR3 bases are TGTGCCAGCAGTCCCCGGGCACAGTTAAACTACGAGCAGTACTTC. Its translation: CASSPRAQLNYEQYF.

The chain uses TRBV19 and TRBJ1-4, with D hard to call. Between the trimmed V and J ends, which lost 5 bases and 9 bases, there was a span of 13 bases. The CDR3 has 13 residues. The germline gives CDR1 LNHDA, CDR2 SQIVND (reference sequence). CDR3 in DNA: TGTGCCAGTAGTCTCCGGGATAACAAAAAACTGTTTTTT. Translation gives CASSLRDNKKLFF.

This clone was detected a few times. CDR3 sequence (DNA): TGTGCCAGTAGAAGGGGACAACAGGCAACTAATGAAAAACTGTTTTTT. Protein: CASRRGQQATNEKLFF. The chain uses TRBV19 and TRBJ1-4, with a weak D call TRBD1 (6 bases). From germline, CDR1 is LNHDA and CDR2 SQIVND (reference sequence). This CDR3 comprises 16 residues. The germline V and J ends were trimmed by 6 bases and 0 bases, with 14 bases remaining between them.

This chain's CDR3 is CSVSSPGELFF. The CDR3 DNA reads TGCAGCGTGTCCAGTCCCGGGGAGCTGTTTTTT. The chain is built from TRBV29-1 and TRBJ2-2; no reliable D call. V was shortened by 6 bases and J by 6 bases, with 8 bases between the two germline ends. The CDR3 spans 11 residues. Germline CDR1 reads SQVTM; CDR2 reads ANQGSEA.

This clone was picked up one time. Sequence at one end of the junction differs from germline and may be a read error. The CDR3 DNA reads TGTGCCAGCATCTCTGGGTGGCGGGGCTACAGTGAGCAGTTCTTC. Protein sequence: CASISGWRGYSEQFF. The V and J genes are TRBV5-6 and TRBJ2-1, with D tentatively TRBD2 (6 bases). From germline, CDR1 is SGHDT and CDR2 YYEEEE. CDR3 length: 15 residues.

J is TRBJ2-1 and V is TRBV7-2; the D gene is possibly TRBD2 (5 bases). Trimming took off 1 base at V and 8 bases at J, with 15 bases between the two ends. Germline V gene sequence: CDR1 SGHTA, CDR2 FQGNSA. CDR3 length: 15 amino acids. The CDR3 DNA follows: TGTGCCAGCAGCTTAGACCGTCCTAGCTTGTATGAGCAGTTCTTC. Translating it yields CASSLDRPSLYEQFF.

The chain joins TRBV10-3 to TRBJ1-5; the D gene is possibly TRBD1 (5 bases). This CDR3 spans 16 amino acids. Germline assignment: CDR1 ENHRY and CDR2 SYGVKD. The germline V and J ends were trimmed by 11 bases and 0 bases, with 20 bases remaining between them. The CDR3 loop is CASDALGPGSNQPQHF. In DNA form, the CDR3 reads TGTGCCTCGGACGCGTTGGGGCCTGGTAGCAATCAGCCCCAGCATTTT.

The chain employs TRBV6-1 and TRBJ1-5; 10 bases fit TRBD1. CDR1 is MNHNS, CDR2 SASEGT, per germline. Trimming at V came to 7 bases and at J to 6 bases, leaving 6 bases not matched to a gene. The CDR3 is 14 amino acids. Here the CDR3 reads CASTRTGGRQPQHF. The CDR3, as DNA: TGTGCCAGCACCAGGACAGGGGGACGTCAGCCCCAGCATTTT.

This clone has just one count. The chain joins TRBV6-5 to TRBJ2-5; D possibly matches TRBD1 or TRBD2 (5 bases each). V was pared by 6 bases and J by 5 bases, with 13 bases between. The CDR3 has 13 amino acids. Germline assignment: CDR1 MNHEY and CDR2 SVGAGI. The CDR3 protein is CASRGTGGETQYF. The CDR3 DNA sequence: TGTGCCAGCAGGGGAACAGGAGGCGAGACCCAGTACTTC.

V usage is TRBV25-1 and J usage is TRBJ1-2; TRBD1 matches 7 bases. CDR3 size: 17 residues. CDR1 and CDR2 (germline): MGHDK, SYGVNS. The V gene end was trimmed by 4 bases and the J gene end by 7 bases; junction bases not matched to a gene: 18. The CDR3 loop reads CASSAGDSGTAHGGYTF. The CDR3 DNA reads TGTGCCAGCAGTGCTGGTGATTCCGGGACAGCTCATGGTGGCTACACCTTC.

This clone has a single count. At one of its ends the junction is not consistent with the germline gene, which may arise from a read error. The chain combines TRBV10-3 with TRBJ1-1; a possible D gene is TRBD1 (5 bases). From germline, CDR1 is ENHRY and CDR2 SYGVKD. This CDR3 spans 15 amino acids. Written as DNA, the CDR3 is TGTGCCATCAGTGAGTCGGGACTCGGTAGTCTTGAAGTTTTCTTT. Amino acids: CAISESGLGSLEVFF.

The V and J genes are TRBV25-1 and TRBJ1-4; D is unclear. Between the trimmed V and J ends, which lost 6 bases and 8 bases, there was a span of 22 bases. The CDR3 has 16 amino acids. The germline V gene encodes CDR1 MGHDK and CDR2 SYGVNS. For the CDR3, the DNA is TGTGCCAGCAGGAGGGAATTAGACGGCCGCCGGGAAAAACTGTTTTTT. Amino acid sequence: CASRRELDGRREKLFF.

The V gene is TRBV4-3, the J gene TRBJ2-3; 8 positions agree with TRBD2. Looked up from germline, CDR1 is LGHNA and CDR2 is YSLEER. The CDR3 runs to 13 residues. Unmatched junction bases numbered 2, after V lost 3 bases and J lost 6 bases. CDR3 in amino acids: CASSHREGDTQYF. The CDR3 DNA is TGCGCCAGCAGCCACCGGGAGGGCGATACGCAGTATTTT.

The chain recombines TRBV6-5 with TRBJ1-1, with no clear D. The V end was cut by 2 bases, the J end by 1 base, with 8 bases between. Germline V gene sequence: CDR1 MNHEY, CDR2 SVGAGI. The length of the CDR3 is 14 residues. The DNA for the CDR3 is TGTGCCAGCAGTTACACGGGGTGGAACACTGAAGCTTTCTTT. Amino acids: CASSYTGWNTEAFF.

The chain has TRBV27 and TRBJ2-2; the match to TRBD2 covers 11 bases. The J segment lost 1 base and the V segment lost 5 bases, leaving 3 bases of the junction unmatched. The germline V gene has CDR1 MNHEY and CDR2 SMNVEV (reference sequence). The CDR3 consists of 16 residues. CDR3 region: CASSPGLAGNTGELFF. CDR3 sequence (DNA): TGTGCCAGCAGTCCAGGACTAGCGGGGAACACCGGGGAGCTGTTTTTT.

This chain joins TRBV5-4 and TRBJ2-7; 7 bases are shared with TRBD1. In germline, CDR1 is SGHNT, CDR2 YYREEE (reference sequence). The V segment lost 3 bases and the J segment 1 base; nucleotides outside the gene matches: 4. The CDR3 is 14 residues long. The CDR3 DNA is TGTGCCAGCAGCTATATACAGGGGTCCTACGAGCAGTACTTC. It codes for CASSYIQGSYEQYF.

The rearrangement joins TRBV29-1 to TRBJ1-1, with D perhaps matching TRBD1 (5 bases). The V and J ends lost 3 bases and 1 base respectively, with 6 bases between them. The CDR3 spans 12 residues. CDR1 and CDR2 (germline): SQVTM, ANQGSEA. Here the CDR3 DNA reads TGCAGCGTTGAGGGGGGGAACACTGAAGCTTTCTTT. Translation: CSVEGGNTEAFF.

This chain links TRBV7-2 with TRBJ1-4; D might be TRBD1 (5 bases). The CDR3 contains 15 residues. Trimming left V 3 bases short and J 0 bases short, with 8 bases between. Germline assignment: CDR1 SGHTA and CDR2 FQGNSA. The CDR3 nucleotides read TGTGCCAGCAGCTTGGGACGGTCAACTAATGAAAAACTGTTTTTT. Amino acids: CASSLGRSTNEKLFF.

The chain recombines TRBV7-2 with TRBJ1-1, with 7 bases fitting TRBD1. Unmatched junction bases numbered 8, after V lost 5 bases and J lost 2 bases. Germline lookup yields CDR1 SGHTA and CDR2 FQGNSA. The CDR3 has 15 amino acids. This CDR3 is CASSPQGQTNTEAFF. The CDR3 region has the DNA TGTGCCAGCAGCCCTCAGGGACAGACTAACACTGAAGCTTTCTTT.

The chain is built from TRBV9 and TRBJ1-2; D possibly corresponds to TRBD1 (5 bases). This CDR3 region has 14 residues. Germline CDR1 reads SGDLS; CDR2 reads YYNGEE. Trimming pared 0 bases from V and 5 bases from J, leaving 11 bases between. This chain's CDR3 is CASSVDSRGYGYTF. CDR3 in DNA: TGTGCCAGCAGCGTAGACAGTCGGGGGTATGGCTACACCTTC.

The CDR3 loop is CASSQLTRNGELFF. The CDR3 DNA is TGCGCCAGCAGCCAACTGACTAGGAACGGGGAGCTGTTTTTT. The chain uses TRBV4-1 and TRBJ2-2, with D possibly TRBD2 on 6 matching bases. CDR1 is MGHRA and CDR2 is YSYEKL in the germline V gene. The CDR3 covers 14 residues. V was shortened by 2 bases and J by 7 bases, with 11 bases between the two germline ends.

This sequence joins TRBV14 and TRBJ1-6, with a possible D match to TRBD1 (5 bases). V lost 6 bases to trimming and J lost 5 bases, with 11 bases between them. From germline, CDR1 is SGHDN and CDR2 FVKESK. The CDR3 has 14 residues. CDR3 in DNA: TGTGCCAGCAGGGGGCTGGGGAATAATTCACCCCTCCACTTT. This sequence encodes CASRGLGNNSPLHF.

The chain employs TRBV19 and TRBJ2-2; the D call may be TRBD1 or TRBD2 (6 bases each). The CDR3 is made up of 17 amino acids. V was clipped by 5 bases and J by 0 bases, with 16 bases between them. The germline V gene encodes CDR1 LNHDA and CDR2 SQIVND (reference sequence). CDR3 sequence reads: CASSGLGGGTNTGELFF. For the CDR3, the DNA is TGTGCCAGTAGTGGTCTCGGAGGGGGGACGAACACCGGGGAGCTGTTTTTT.

The rearrangement links TRBV4-3 to TRBJ2-6; D remains unclear. The CDR3 is 16 residues long. CDR1 and CDR2 (germline): LGHNA, YSLEER. V lost 4 bases and J lost 0, with 10 bases in between. CDR3 nucleotides: TGCGCCAGCAGCCGGCAGATAGGCTCTGGGGCCAACGTCCTGACTTTC. Amino acids: CASSRQIGSGANVLTF.

This sequence joins TRBV6-8 and TRBJ2-3; TRBD1 is a possible D gene (5 bases). Germline V CDR1 and CDR2: MNHGY, SAAAGT. V was shortened by 6 bases and J by 4 bases, with 23 bases between the two germline ends. This CDR3 spans 17 amino acids. DNA for the CDR3: TGTGCCAGCAGCCAAAGGGGCTGGAAGCACCCCCCAGATACGCAGTATTTT. This gives the protein CASSQRGWKHPPDTQYF.

The V gene is TRBV18, the J gene TRBJ2-5; D is perhaps TRBD1 (5 bases). V dropped 3 bases and J dropped 3 bases, with 8 bases sitting between them. CDR3 size: 13 residues. Per germline, CDR1 KGHSH and CDR2 LQKENI. As DNA, the CDR3 is TGTGCCAGCTCACCGGGCAGGGAAGAGACCCAGTACTTC. As protein: CASSPGREETQYF. Full variable domain (outside the CDR3, taken from reference TRBV18 and TRBJ2-5): NAGVMQNPRHLVRRRGQEARLRCSPMKGHSHVYWYRQLPEEGLKFMVYLQKENIIDESGMPKERFSAEFPKEGPSILRIQQVVRGDSAAYFCASSPGREETQYFGPGTRLLVL.

The gene calls are TRBV5-1 and TRBJ2-3; 8 bases match TRBD2. Germline CDR1 reads SGHRS; CDR2 reads YFSETQ. The CDR3 contains 14 residues. After removal of 4 bases from V and 4 bases from J, the junction contained 5 bases not matched to a gene. CDR3 sequence: CASSGSGAADTQYF. The CDR3 nucleotides are TGCGCCAGCAGCGGTAGCGGGGCCGCAGATACGCAGTATTTT.